The 7 T cell receptor beta chains below come from one sample, sequenced in a study of T-cell reconstitution after alpha-beta-depleted transplantation in children (dated by TCRdb to about 2016). Libraries were built with PCR. Instrument on record: Illumina HiSeq 2500. Molecular barcoding was employed in the preparation of TCR libraries, with unique molecular identifiers being used to normalize TCRbeta repertoire quantification. TCRdb applied fastp at Q25 and MiXCR to the public reads, then kept only in-frame beta chains. For every CDR3 protein sequence, its rows merge into one entry that carries the most common genes and DNA. Within this sample are approximately 640,000 distinct CDR3 sequences, with roughly 17% of them counted one time only. The ten largest clones take up approximately 1% of the sample. The material was PBMCs from the stem cell graft donor, obtained from the stem cell graft. The receptors stem from a human donor who donated a stem cell graft to a child with acute myeloid leukemia.

The rearrangement links TRBV12-3 or TRBV12-4 to TRBJ2-3; D may correspond to TRBD1 or TRBD2 (5 bases each). CDR3 length: 16 residues. The V gene lost 9 bases and the J gene lost 1 base, with 20 bases spanning the gap. Here the CDR3 DNA reads TGTGCCAGTCCCCCCCGGGGCCTGTGGGGCACAGATACGCAGTATTTT. Amino acids: CASPPRGLWGTDTQYF.

The chain joins TRBV7-6 to TRBJ1-1; TRBD1 is a possible D gene (5 bases). V was trimmed by 5 bases and J by 1 base, leaving 14 bases between them. CDR1 and CDR2 from the germline V gene are SGHVS and FNYEAQ. The CDR3 is made up of 15 amino acids. The CDR3 loop is CASSATGEWNTEAFF. The CDR3 region has the DNA TGTGCCAGCAGCGCCACGGGGGAGTGGAACACTGAAGCTTTCTTT.

This clonotype was detected many times. V gene TRBV11-2 combines with J gene TRBJ2-5; tentative D call: TRBD1 (5 bases). Germline V lookup: CDR1 SGHAT, CDR2 FQNNGV. Deletions cut 5 bases from V and 0 bases from J, with 13 bases between. The CDR3 is 15 amino acids. CDR3 coding DNA: TGTGCCAGCAGCCCCCGACAGAAATACCAAGAGACCCAGTACTTC. It yields the protein CASSPRQKYQETQYF.

The chain has TRBV4-3 and TRBJ2-3, with 7 bases aligning to TRBD1. The germline CDR1 and CDR2 sequences are LGHNA and YSLEER. This CDR3 has 18 residues. The V and J ends lost 4 bases and 4 bases, in that order; junction bases with no gene match: 17. The CDR3 loop is CASSLTVTRQGSSDTQYF. In DNA, the CDR3 is TGCGCCAGCAGCCTCACGGTCACCCGACAGGGAAGCTCAGATACGCAGTATTTT.

The chain is built from TRBV6-1 and TRBJ2-6, with D perhaps TRBD1 (6 bases). This CDR3 has 16 amino acids. Looked up from germline, CDR1 is MNHNS and CDR2 is SASEGT. Deletions cut 7 bases from V and 0 bases from J, with 13 bases between. The CDR3 spells CASTRGSYSGANVLTF. As DNA, the CDR3 is TGTGCCAGCACCAGGGGATCCTACTCTGGGGCCAACGTCCTGACTTTC.

As to this clonotype: A much larger clonotype is one base distant, so this may be a read error. The chain carries TRBV15 and TRBJ2-1; TRBD1 matches at 8 bases. The germline V gene encodes CDR1 LNHNV and CDR2 YYDKDF (reference sequence). CDR3 length equals 16 residues. Written as DNA, the CDR3 is TGTGCCAACAGCAATAGGGCGGACAGGGATTACAATGAGCAGTTCTTC. Amino acids: CANSNRADRDYNEQFF.

This clonotype was seen a handful of times. The V gene is TRBV30, the J gene TRBJ2-3, with 12 bases aligning to TRBD2. The CDR3 sequence is 17 residues long. Trimming cost V 4 bases and J 3 bases; bases outside gene matches: 11. Germline V lookup: CDR1 GTSNPN, CDR2 SVGIG (reference sequence). Here the CDR3 DNA reads TGTGCCTGGAAGCTAGCGGGGGGGCCGGGTTTGACAGATACGCAGTATTTT. Translation gives CAWKLAGGPGLTDTQYF. The variable domain in full, completed from reference TRBV30 and TRBJ2-3, reads SQTIHQWPATLVQPVGSPLSLECTVEGTSNPNLYWYRQAAGRGLQLLFYSVGIGQISSEVPQNLSASRPQDRQFILSSKKLLLSDSGFYLCAWKLAGGPGLTDTQYFGPGTRLTVL.